This T cell receptor beta chain was observed in a study of blood T cell repertoires in COVID-19. Across the study: Sample material is recorded as cDNA or gDNA derived from T cells, B-cell-depleted T cells, or PBMCs.

The CDR3 sequence is 15 residues long. CDR1 and CDR2 from the germline V gene are MGHRA and YSYEKL. Deletions cut 1 base from V and 2 bases from J, with 12 bases between. Assay: immunoSEQ multiplex PCR; the TCRdb copy retains only in-frame clones and omits some. Here the sample spans approximately 100,000 clones, roughly 90% being singletons. This chain connects TRBV4-1 to TRBJ2-7; perhaps TRBD2 as D (6 bases). The sequence derives from a human donor in a cohort sampled during active COVID-19. Sample: peripheral blood. The CDR3 region is CASSQVTGGAYEQYF. As DNA, the CDR3 is TGCGCCAGCAGCCAAGTGACCGGGGGAGCCTACGAGCAGTACTTC.